The text below deals with one TCR beta chain. What it binds is unknown. As every portion of the isolated RNA was reverse transcribed, the sequencing read expressed TCRB transcripts. Data came from immunoSEQ multiplex PCR; TCRdb stores just in-frame clones and leaves some out. The sample records hundreds of thousands of clones, roughly 13% being singletons. This record comes from a study of beta chain features in type 1 diabetes. Germline V lookup: CDR1 SEHNR, CDR2 FQNEAQ (reference sequence). V was pared by 3 bases and J by 2 bases, with 8 bases of the junction left unmatched. CDR3 size: 16 residues. By way of CD45RO/CCR7/CD25/CD127/CD95/CD27, the CD4+ regulatory, stem cell-like memory, central memory and naive cells were sorted. General observations from the study: A potential PCR bias toward shorter templates would be equal in patient and control samples. Patients with Type 1 diabetes showed moderately but significantly shorter TCRB CDR3s in all four CD4+ subsets.

J is TRBJ2-3 and V is TRBV7-9, with 7 nucleotides matching TRBD2. The clonotype comes from a woman in her thirties or forties in good health. The sequenced sample was naive CD4+ T cells from blood. The CDR3 here is CASSLGPGLLTDTQYF. The CDR3, as DNA: TGTGCCAGCAGCTTGGGGCCGGGACTACTCACAGATACGCAGTATTTT.